This TCR beta chain was captured in a study of blood T cell repertoires in COVID-19. Study as a whole: The origin of the acute and convalescent COVID-19 samples was the United States, Italy and Spain. In each case, the material was cDNA or gDNA derived from T cells, B-cell-depleted T cells, or PBMCs.

This clone was recorded only once. Original methodology: Counts of nucleated cells, estimated from reference gene primer amplification, were obtained. Method: immunoSEQ multiplex PCR; TCRdb's copy keeps in-frame clones and lacks some. The D gene and trimming were derived from the DNA, and the V and J assignments and clone size from that table. In the table there are about 260,000 clones, approximately 84% of which are singletons. Germline V gene data show CDR1 as LGHNA and CDR2 as YSLEER. CDR3 size: 16 residues. Germline trimming cut 0 bases from V and 4 bases from J; bases unmatched to any gene: 3. The V gene is TRBV4-3, the J gene TRBJ2-3; 11 positions agree with TRBD2. The clonotype comes from a woman older than 75 with acute or convalescent COVID-19. The sequenced sample was peripheral blood. Written as DNA, the CDR3 is TGCGCCAGCAGCCAAGACCTAGCGGGAGGTTCAGATACGCAGTATTTT. This sequence encodes CASSQDLAGGSDTQYF.